This T cell receptor (beta chain) was obtained from a study of regulatory T cells in long-lasting Graves disease. The TCR beta library used iRepertoire HTBI primers with Arm-PCR amplification of CDR3. TCRdb reprocessed the multiplex PCR reads via MiXCR and lists one record per CDR3 protein. The sample holds some 430,000 distinct CDR3 sequences, under 25% seen once. With respect to this clonotype: Its antigen is currently unknown.

Findings and limits, study-wide: Persistent Graves' patients possessed reduced TCR diversity relative to recently diagnosed ones. TRBV28, TRBJ1-2 and TRBJ2-5 were segments that persistent disease favored.

Noted time point: persistent/refractory GD, antithyroid drugs over 5 years with positive TRAb. PBMC RNA served as the TCR library source. V was pared by 5 bases and J by 0 bases, with 5 bases between. This CDR3 comprises 13 residues. Per germline, CDR1 MDHEN and CDR2 SYDVKM. This clonotype was sampled from a female donor with Graves disease. This specimen consisted of peripheral blood mononuclear cells (PBMCs), obtained when the disease was refractory, from a patient treated with antithyroid drugs. The chain combines TRBV28 with TRBJ2-1; no definite D call. The CDR3 bases are TGTGCCAGCAGTCATGGCTCCTACAATGAGCAGTTCTTC. Amino acid sequence: CASSHGSYNEQFF.